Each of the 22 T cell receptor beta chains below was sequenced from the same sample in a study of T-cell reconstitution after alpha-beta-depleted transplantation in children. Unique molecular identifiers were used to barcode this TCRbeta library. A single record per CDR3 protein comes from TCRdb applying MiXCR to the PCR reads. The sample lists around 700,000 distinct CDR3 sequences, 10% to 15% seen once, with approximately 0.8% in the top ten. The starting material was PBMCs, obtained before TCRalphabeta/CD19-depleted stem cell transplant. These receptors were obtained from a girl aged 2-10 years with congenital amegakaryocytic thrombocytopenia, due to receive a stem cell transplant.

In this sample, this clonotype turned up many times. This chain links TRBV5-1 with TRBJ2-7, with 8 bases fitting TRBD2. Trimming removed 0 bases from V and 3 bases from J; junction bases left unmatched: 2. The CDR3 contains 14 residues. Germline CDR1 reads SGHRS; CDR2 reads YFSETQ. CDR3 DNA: TGCGCCAGCAGCTTGGTCCTAGCGGGCTACGAGCAGTACTTC. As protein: CASSLVLAGYEQYF.

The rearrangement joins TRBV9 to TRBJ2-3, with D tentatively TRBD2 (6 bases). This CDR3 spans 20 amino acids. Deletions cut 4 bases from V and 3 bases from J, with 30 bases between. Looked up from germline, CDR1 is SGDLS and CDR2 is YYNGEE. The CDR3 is CASSPKWDFNLRGWTDTQYF. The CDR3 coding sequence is TGTGCCAGCAGCCCCAAATGGGACTTTAACCTACGAGGCTGGACAGATACGCAGTATTTT.

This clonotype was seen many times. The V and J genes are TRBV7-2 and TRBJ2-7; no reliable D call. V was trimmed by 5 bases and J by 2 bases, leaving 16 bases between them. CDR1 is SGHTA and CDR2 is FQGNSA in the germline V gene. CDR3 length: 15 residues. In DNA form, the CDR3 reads TGTGCCAGCAGCGACCAGGTTGCACATCCCTACGAGCAGTACTTC. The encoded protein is CASSDQVAHPYEQYF.

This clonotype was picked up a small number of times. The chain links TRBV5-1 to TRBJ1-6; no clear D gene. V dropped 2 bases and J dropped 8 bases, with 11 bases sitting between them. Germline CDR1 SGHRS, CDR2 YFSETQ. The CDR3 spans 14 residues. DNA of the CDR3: TGCGCCAGCAGCTTTGAAAGAGGTTATTCACCCCTCCACTTT. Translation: CASSFERGYSPLHF. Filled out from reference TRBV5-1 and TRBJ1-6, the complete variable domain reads KAGVTQTPRYLIKTRGQQVTLSCSPISGHRSVSWYQQTPGQGLQFLFEYFSETQRNKGNFPGRFSGRQFSNSRSEMNVSTLELGDSALYLCASSFERGYSPLHFGNGTRLTVT.

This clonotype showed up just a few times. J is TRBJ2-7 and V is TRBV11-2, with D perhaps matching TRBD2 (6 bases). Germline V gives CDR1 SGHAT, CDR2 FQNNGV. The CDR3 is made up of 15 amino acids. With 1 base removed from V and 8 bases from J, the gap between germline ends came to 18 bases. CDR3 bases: TGTGCCAGCAGCTTAGTGCGGGAACCATTCTTTAAGCAGTACTTC. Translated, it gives CASSLVREPFFKQYF.

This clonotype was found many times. CDR3 DNA sequence: TGTGCCAGCAGCACGCCCCGAAACTATGGCTACACCTTC. Its protein product is CASSTPRNYGYTF. The chain uses TRBV7-9 and TRBJ1-2, with D unresolved. The CDR3 consists of 13 residues. The V end was cut by 5 bases, the J end by 2 bases, with 9 bases between. Germline V gene sequence: CDR1 SEHNR, CDR2 FQNEAQ (reference sequence).

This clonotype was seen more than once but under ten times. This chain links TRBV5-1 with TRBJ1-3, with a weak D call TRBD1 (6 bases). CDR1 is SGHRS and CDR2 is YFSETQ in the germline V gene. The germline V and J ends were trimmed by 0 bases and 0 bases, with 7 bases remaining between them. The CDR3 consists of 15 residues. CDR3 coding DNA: TGCGCCAGCAGCTTGGAACAGGGCTCTGGAAACACCATATATTTT. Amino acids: CASSLEQGSGNTIYF.

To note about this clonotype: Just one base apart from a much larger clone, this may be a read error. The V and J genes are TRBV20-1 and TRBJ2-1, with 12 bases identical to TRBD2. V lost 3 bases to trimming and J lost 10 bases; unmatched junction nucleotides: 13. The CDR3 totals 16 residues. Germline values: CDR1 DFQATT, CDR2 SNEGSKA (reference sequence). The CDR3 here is CSASSGLAGSSNEQFF. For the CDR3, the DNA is TGCAGTGCTAGTAGCGGACTAGCGGGATCCTCCAACGAGCAGTTCTTC.

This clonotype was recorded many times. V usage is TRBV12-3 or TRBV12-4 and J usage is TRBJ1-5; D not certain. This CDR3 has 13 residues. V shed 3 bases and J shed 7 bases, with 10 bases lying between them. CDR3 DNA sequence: TGTGCCAGCAGTTTCTGGAGTAACCAGCCCCAGCATTTT. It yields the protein CASSFWSNQPQHF.

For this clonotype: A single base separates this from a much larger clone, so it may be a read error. The CDR3 DNA follows: TGCGCCAGCAGCTCCCCTATCACAGATACGCAGTATTTT. This gives the protein CASSSPITDTQYF. The rearrangement links TRBV5-1 to TRBJ2-3; D not certain. The CDR3 sequence is 13 residues long. The V end lost 3 bases, the J end lost 2 bases, and 7 bases lay between the germline ends. Germline lookup yields CDR1 SGHRS and CDR2 YFSETQ.

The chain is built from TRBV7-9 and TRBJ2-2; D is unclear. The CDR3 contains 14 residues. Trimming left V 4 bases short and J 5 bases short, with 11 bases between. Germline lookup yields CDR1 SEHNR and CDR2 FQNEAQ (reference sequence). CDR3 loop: CASSSMGMTGELFF. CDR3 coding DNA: TGTGCCAGCAGCTCGATGGGGATGACCGGGGAGCTGTTTTTT.

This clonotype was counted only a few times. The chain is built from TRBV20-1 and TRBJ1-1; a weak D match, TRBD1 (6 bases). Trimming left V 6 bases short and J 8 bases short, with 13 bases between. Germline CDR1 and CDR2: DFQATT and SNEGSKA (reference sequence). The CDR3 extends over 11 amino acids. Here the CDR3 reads CSAGRQAEAFF. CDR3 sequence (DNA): TGCAGTGCCGGTAGACAGGCCGAAGCTTTCTTT.

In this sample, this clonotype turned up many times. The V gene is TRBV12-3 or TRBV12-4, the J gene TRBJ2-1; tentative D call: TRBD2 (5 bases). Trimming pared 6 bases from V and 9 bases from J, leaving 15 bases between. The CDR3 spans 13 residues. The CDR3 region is CASSAGEIIEQFF. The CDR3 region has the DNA TGTGCCAGCAGCGCCGGGGAGATTATTGAGCAGTTCTTC.

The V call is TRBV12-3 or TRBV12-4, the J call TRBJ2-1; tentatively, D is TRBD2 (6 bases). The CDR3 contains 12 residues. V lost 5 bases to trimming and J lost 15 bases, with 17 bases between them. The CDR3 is CASSTEPKEGFF. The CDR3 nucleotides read TGTGCCAGCAGTACTGAGCCAAAGGAGGGGTTCTTC.

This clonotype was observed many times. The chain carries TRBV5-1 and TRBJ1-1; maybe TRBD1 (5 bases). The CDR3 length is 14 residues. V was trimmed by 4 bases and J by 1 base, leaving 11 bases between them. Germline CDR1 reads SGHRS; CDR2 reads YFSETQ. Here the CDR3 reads CASSVTGANTEAFF. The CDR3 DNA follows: TGCGCCAGCAGCGTAACCGGGGCGAACACTGAAGCTTTCTTT.

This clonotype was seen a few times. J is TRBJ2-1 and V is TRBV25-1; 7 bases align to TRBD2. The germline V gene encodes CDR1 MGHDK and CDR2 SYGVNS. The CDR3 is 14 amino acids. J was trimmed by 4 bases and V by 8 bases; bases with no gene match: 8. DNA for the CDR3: TGTGCCAGCTCTCGCGGACTAGTTTACAATGAGCAGTTCTTC. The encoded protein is CASSRGLVYNEQFF.

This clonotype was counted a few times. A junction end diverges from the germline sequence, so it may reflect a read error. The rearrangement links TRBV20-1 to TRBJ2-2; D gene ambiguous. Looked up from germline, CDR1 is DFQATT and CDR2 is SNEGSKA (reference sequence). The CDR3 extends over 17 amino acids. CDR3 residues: CCATVRDPSLNTGELFF. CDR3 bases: TGCTGTGCTACAGTCCGAGATCCATCCCTTAACACCGGGGAGCTGTTTTTT.

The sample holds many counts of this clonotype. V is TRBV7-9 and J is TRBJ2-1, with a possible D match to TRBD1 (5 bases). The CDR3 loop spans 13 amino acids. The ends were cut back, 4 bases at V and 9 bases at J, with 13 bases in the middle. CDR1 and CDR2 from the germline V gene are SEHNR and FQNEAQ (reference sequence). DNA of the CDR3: TGTGCCAGCAGCTCCACAGGATTTAGTGAGCAGTTCTTC. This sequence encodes CASSSTGFSEQFF.

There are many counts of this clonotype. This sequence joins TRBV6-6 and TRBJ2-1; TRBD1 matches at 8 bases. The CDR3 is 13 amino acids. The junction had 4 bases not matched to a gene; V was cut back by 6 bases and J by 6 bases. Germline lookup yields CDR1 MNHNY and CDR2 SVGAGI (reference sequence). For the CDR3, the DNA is TGTGCCAGCAGCTATACAGGGGGCAATGAGCAGTTCTTC. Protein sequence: CASSYTGGNEQFF.

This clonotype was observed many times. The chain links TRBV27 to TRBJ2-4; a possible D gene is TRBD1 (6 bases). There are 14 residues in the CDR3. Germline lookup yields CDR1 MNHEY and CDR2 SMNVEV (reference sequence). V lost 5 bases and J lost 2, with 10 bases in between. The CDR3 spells CASSPTGPKNIQYF. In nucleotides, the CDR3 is TGTGCCAGCAGTCCTACAGGGCCCAAAAACATTCAGTACTTC.

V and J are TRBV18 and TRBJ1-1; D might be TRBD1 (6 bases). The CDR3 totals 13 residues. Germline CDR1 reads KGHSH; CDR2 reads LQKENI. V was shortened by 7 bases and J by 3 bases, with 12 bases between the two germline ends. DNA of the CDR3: TGTGCCAGCTTGCAGGGGCTTGACACTGAAGCTTTCTTT. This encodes CASLQGLDTEAFF.

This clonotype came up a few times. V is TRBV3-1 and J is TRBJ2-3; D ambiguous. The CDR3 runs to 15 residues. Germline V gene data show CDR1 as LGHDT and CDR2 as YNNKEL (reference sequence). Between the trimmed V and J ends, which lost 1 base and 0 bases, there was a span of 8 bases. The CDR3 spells CASSQVGSSTDTQYF. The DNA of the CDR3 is TGTGCCAGCAGCCAAGTCGGCTCTAGCACAGATACGCAGTATTTT.